The clone carrying this TCR beta chain was detected ten times or more. Its antigen is unidentified. The data stem from a study of spatial heterogeneity in lung cancer. General observations from the study: Mutation tallies in tumors tracked expanded intratumoral alpha and beta TCR counts.

Time point indicated: sample taken at primary tumor resection. This CDR3 is 11 amino acids long. Deletions cut 3 bases from V and 10 bases from J, with 8 bases between. The germline gives CDR1 SGHRS, CDR2 YFSETQ. One entry per CDR3 protein results from TCRdb running MiXCR on the 5' RACE reads. The table lists tens of thousands of distinct CDR3 sequences, roughly 6.7% of them singletons. This receptor was taken from a male donor with early-stage non-small cell lung cancer. The specimen comprised lung tumor tissue, sampled at surgery. The V and J genes are TRBV5-1 and TRBJ2-4; D call uncertain. Here the CDR3 reads CASSSETIQYF. CDR3 nucleotides: TGCGCCAGCAGCTCAGAAACGATTCAGTACTTC.